Sequencing of this T cell receptor beta chain was carried out in a study of blood T cell repertoires in COVID-19. Background on the study: COVID-19 samples from acute and convalescent phases originated in the United States, Italy and Spain. T cells, B-cell-depleted T cells, or PBMCs supplied cDNA or gDNA.

Trimming took off 7 bases at V and 1 base at J, with 14 bases between the two ends. Germline CDR1 and CDR2: MNHEY and SVGAGI. The CDR3 consists of 15 residues. A few counts support this clone. In the original processing: Amplifying reference gene primers gave estimates of nucleated cell counts. This table comes from immunoSEQ multiplex PCR, and its TCRdb copy is limited to in-frame clones, with some not included. The V and J calls and clone size come from that table; D and trimming were worked out from the DNA. The table has roughly 350,000 clones, around 85% seen once. The rearrangement joins TRBV6-5 to TRBJ1-5; tentatively, D is TRBD1 (5 bases). Sequencing was performed on peripheral blood. This TCR came from a woman younger than 35 with acute or convalescent COVID-19. CDR3 bases: TGTGCCAGCATACAAGCAGGGTTCAGCAATCAGCCCCAGCATTTT. Translating it yields CASIQAGFSNQPQHF.